Shown below are 21 T cell receptor beta chains from a single sample sequenced in a study of CD8 T cells in ankylosing spondylitis. TCRdb re-called the 5' RACE reads through MiXCR, storing one row per CDR3 protein. This table has just under 95,000 distinct CDR3 sequences, 8.8% appearing once. Sequenced material: blood, either unsorted or a sorted T cell fraction (not recorded which). Receptors originate from a male donor with ankylosing spondylitis or in good health (not recorded which).

This clonotype was picked up many times. The gene calls are TRBV6-5 and TRBJ1-2; unclear D gene. V was shortened by 0 bases and J by 4 bases, with 21 bases between the two germline ends. Germline CDR1 reads MNHEY; CDR2 reads SVGAGI. The CDR3 is 18 amino acids. CDR3 DNA: TGTGCCAGCAGTTACTCGAGACCGCTTGAATTGCTTTTCTATGGCTACACCTTC. Protein: CASSYSRPLELLFYGYTF.

In its sample, this clonotype was seen many times. The chain couples TRBV20-1 to TRBJ2-1, with 7 bases that match TRBD2. This CDR3 region has 16 residues. Germline lookup yields CDR1 DFQATT and CDR2 SNEGSKA (reference sequence). Germline trimming cut 0 bases from V and 6 bases from J; bases unmatched to any gene: 11. CDR3 in DNA: TGCAGTGCTAGAGACCCTGGACTCGGCGGGGGCAATGAGCAGTTCTTC. Translated, it gives CSARDPGLGGGNEQFF.

The V call is TRBV18, the J call TRBJ2-3; the D gene could be TRBD1 or TRBD2 (5 bases each). Germline loops: CDR1 KGHSH, CDR2 LQKENI. This CDR3 spans 15 amino acids. V gave up 2 bases and J gave up 2 bases, with 11 bases separating them. CDR3 sequence (DNA): TGTGCCAGCTCACCAAAGGGACCTAACACAGATACGCAGTATTTT. It translates to CASSPKGPNTDTQYF. Full variable domain (rest looked up from reference TRBV18 and TRBJ2-3): NAGVMQNPRHLVRRRGQEARLRCSPMKGHSHVYWYRQLPEEGLKFMVYLQKENIIDESGMPKERFSAEFPKEGPSILRIQQVVRGDSAAYFCASSPKGPNTDTQYFGPGTRLTVL.

At least ten counts were recorded for this clonotype. In nucleotides, the CDR3 is TGTGCCAGCAGCCCCTGGGGGCAGGAGACCCAGTACTTC. Translated: CASSPWGQETQYF. The V gene is TRBV12-3 or TRBV12-4, the J gene TRBJ2-5; possible D gene TRBD1, 6 bases. The CDR3 totals 13 residues. V lost 6 bases and J 5 bases, leaving 13 bases between the germline ends.

This clonotype was picked up a small number of times. The rearrangement links TRBV30 to TRBJ1-1; no firm D call. There are 13 residues in the CDR3. Trimming removed 1 base from V and 3 bases from J, with 9 bases in between. Germline CDR1 and CDR2: GTSNPN and SVGIG (reference sequence). This chain's CDR3 is CAWSERGYTEAFF. CDR3 sequence (DNA): TGTGCCTGGAGTGAGAGAGGGTACACTGAAGCTTTCTTT. The full variable domain, its missing parts supplied by reference TRBV30 and TRBJ1-1, is SQTIHQWPATLVQPVGSPLSLECTVEGTSNPNLYWYRQAAGRGLQLLFYSVGIGQISSEVPQNLSASRPQDRQFILSSKKLLLSDSGFYLCAWSERGYTEAFFGQGTRLTVV.

Points on this clonotype: This clone may be a read error of a much larger clone one base away. This sequence joins TRBV12-3 or TRBV12-4 and TRBJ2-7; D remains ambiguous. V lost 4 bases and J lost 11, with 18 bases in between. The CDR3 extends over 13 amino acids. CDR3 sequence: CASSSAPERPKYF. DNA of the CDR3: TGTGCCAGCAGTTCCGCACCCGAAAGGCCAAAGTACTTC.

About this clonotype: A junction boundary mismatches the germline segment, possibly from a read error. The chain uses TRBV27 and TRBJ1-1, with D unresolved. CDR3 length: 14 amino acids. Germline-derived CDR1 and CDR2 are MNHEY and SMNVEV (reference sequence). The CDR3 sequence: CVSSARISHTEAFF. Written as DNA, the CDR3 is TGTGTCAGCAGTGCCAGGATCTCGCACACTGAAGCTTTCTTT.

This clonotype occurred many times. The chain combines TRBV3-1 with TRBJ2-4; 9 bases are a match to TRBD1. Germline V lookup: CDR1 LGHDT, CDR2 YNNKEL (reference sequence). The CDR3 runs 15 residues. V lost 5 bases, J lost 3 bases, and 5 bases stayed unmatched. In DNA form, the CDR3 reads TGTGCCAGCAGCACAGGGGGCACCGGCAAAAACATTCAGTACTTC. This gives the protein CASSTGGTGKNIQYF.

This clonotype has a count of ten or more. The chain carries TRBV29-1 and TRBJ1-1; no clear D gene. The V gene lost 2 bases and the J gene lost 7 bases, with 26 bases spanning the gap. The CDR3 spans 17 residues. Germline V CDR1 and CDR2: SQVTM, ANQGSEA. The CDR3 region is CSVERCRLYSRACEAFF. DNA of the CDR3: TGCAGCGTTGAAAGGTGTAGGCTGTACAGCCGAGCTTGTGAAGCTTTCTTT. The full variable domain, its missing parts supplied by reference TRBV29-1 and TRBJ1-1, is SAVISQKPSRDICQRGTSLTIQCQVDSQVTMMFWYRQQPGQSLTLIATANQGSEATYESGFVIDKFPISRPNLTFSTLTVSNMSPEDSSIYLCSVERCRLYSRACEAFFGQGTRLTVV.

This clonotype was observed many times. The chain carries TRBV6-5 and TRBJ1-5, with TRBD1 matching over 9 bases. Germline trimming cut 4 bases from V and 4 bases from J; bases unmatched to any gene: 11. This CDR3 contains 17 residues. Germline V gene sequence: CDR1 MNHEY, CDR2 SVGAGI. CDR3 sequence: CASSSGTGLLINQPQHF. The CDR3 nucleotides are TGTGCCAGCAGTTCCGGGACAGGGCTATTAATAAATCAGCCCCAGCATTTT.

This clonotype was detected only a few times. This chain joins TRBV12-3 or TRBV12-4 and TRBJ2-5; D may be TRBD1 (5 bases). V dropped 6 bases and J dropped 3 bases, with 14 bases sitting between them. The CDR3 runs 14 residues. CDR3 DNA: TGTGCCAGCAGACTCCAAGGGGCCGAAGAGACCCAGTACTTC. It specifies CASRLQGAEETQYF.

This clonotype was observed many times. The chain links TRBV10-3 to TRBJ2-3; 10 bases map to TRBD2. Trimming took 5 bases from V and 3 from J; bases not matched to a gene: 2. CDR3 length equals 14 residues. Germline CDR1 is ENHRY and CDR2 is SYGVKD. CDR3 residues: CAISLAGETDTQYF. The CDR3 DNA is TGTGCCATCAGTCTAGCGGGGGAAACAGATACGCAGTATTTT.

This clonotype was observed many times. The chain combines TRBV6-1 with TRBJ2-3, with 9 positions matching TRBD2. This CDR3 is built from 15 residues. CDR1 and CDR2 from the germline V gene are MNHNS and SASEGT. V lost 3 bases, J lost 1 base, and 2 bases stayed unmatched. The CDR3 DNA is TGTGCCAGCAGTGACAAGCGGGGGGGCACAGATACGCAGTATTTT. Residues: CASSDKRGGTDTQYF.

This clonotype was counted a few times. The V gene is TRBV28, the J gene TRBJ2-3, with TRBD2 matching over 7 bases. CDR3 length: 13 residues. Germline assignment: CDR1 MDHEN and CDR2 SYDVKM. The trim removed 7 bases at V and 7 bases at J, leaving 8 bases unmatched. The CDR3 protein is CASTTGGLNTQYF. As DNA, the CDR3 is TGTGCCAGCACCACCGGGGGGTTAAATACGCAGTATTTT.

This clonotype was recorded at least ten times. The chain joins TRBV11-2 to TRBJ2-5, with TRBD2 matching over 15 bases. The CDR3 contains 17 residues. Looked up from germline, CDR1 is SGHAT and CDR2 is FQNNGV. Trimming cost V 5 bases and J 6 bases; bases outside gene matches: 10. CDR3 region: CASSRRTSGGARKTQYF. CDR3 DNA: TGTGCCAGCAGCCGTAGGACTAGCGGGGGGGCCAGGAAGACCCAGTACTTC.

This clonotype was seen at least ten times. The chain couples TRBV28 to TRBJ2-7; 14 bases align to TRBD2. Germline lookup yields CDR1 MDHEN and CDR2 SYDVKM. V lost 3 bases and J lost 2; bases outside the gene matches: 6. CDR3 length: 17 residues. This CDR3 is CASSFSRLAGGAYEQYF. The CDR3 DNA follows: TGTGCCAGCAGTTTTTCGAGACTAGCGGGGGGGGCCTACGAGCAGTACTTC.

This clonotype was seen many times. This sequence joins TRBV4-2 and TRBJ2-7, with D uncertain. With 0 bases removed from V and 0 bases from J, the gap between germline ends came to 18 bases. This CDR3 is 18 amino acids long. Germline V gene sequence: CDR1 LGHNA, CDR2 YNFKEQ. CDR3 region: CASSQEPSSRTASYEQYF. In DNA form, the CDR3 reads TGTGCCAGCAGCCAAGAGCCCTCGTCGAGGACCGCCTCCTACGAGCAGTACTTC.

The table lists this clonotype with a few counts. V is TRBV7-9 and J is TRBJ2-5, with TRBD1 matching over 7 bases. V shed 1 base, J shed 1 base, and the junction held 9 bases outside the gene matches. CDR1 is SEHNR, CDR2 FQNEAQ, per germline (reference sequence). This CDR3 has 17 amino acids. CDR3 nucleotides: TGTGCCAGCAGCTTAGGTTCAGGGGGACCGACCCAAGAGACCCAGTACTTC. Translation gives CASSLGSGGPTQETQYF.

As concerns this clonotype: One base away lies a much larger clone, so this may be a sequencing read error. The CDR3, as DNA: TGTGCCAGCGGTCTCAATCACTACGAGCAGTACTTC. Amino acids: CASGLNHYEQYF. The rearrangement links TRBV2 to TRBJ2-7; no clear D gene. CDR1 is SNHLY and CDR2 is FYNNEI in the germline V gene. This CDR3 is built from 12 residues. V was cut by 8 bases and J by 3 bases, with 11 bases left in between.

There are many counts of this clonotype. This chain connects TRBV29-1 to TRBJ2-5; D gene uncertain. CDR3 length: 15 residues. Germline CDR1 reads SQVTM; CDR2 reads ANQGSEA. V lost 4 bases, J lost 2 bases, and 17 bases lay in between. DNA of the CDR3: TGCAGCGTTGGAACTGGGGTCAGCCGACAAGAGACCCAGTACTTC. This encodes CSVGTGVSRQETQYF.

This clonotype was counted at least ten times. This chain joins TRBV7-9 and TRBJ2-2, with D maybe TRBD1 (5 bases). The germline CDR1 and CDR2 sequences are SEHNR and FQNEAQ (reference sequence). The CDR3 length is 15 residues. The V gene lost 1 base and the J gene lost 5 bases, with 11 bases spanning the gap. The CDR3 loop is CASSLGGGATGELFF. CDR3 DNA: TGTGCCAGCAGCTTAGGGGGCGGTGCTACCGGGGAGCTGTTTTTT.